This T cell receptor (beta chain) was observed in a study of cytomegalovirus exposure and HLA in healthy donors. Germline trimming cut 0 bases from V and 5 bases from J; bases unmatched to any gene: 5. The CDR3 extends over 16 amino acids. Germline CDR1 SNHLY, CDR2 FYNNEI. As concerns this clone: Its specificity is unknown.

Whole-study findings and limits: Later examination showed HLA-associated TCR beta chains had greater clonal expansion than equally common others.

The PCR employed 60 Vbeta primers together with 13 Jbeta primers. This table comes from immunoSEQ multiplex PCR, and its TCRdb copy is limited to in-frame clones, with some not included. The sample yields 35,000 to 50,000 clones, of which the top ten take up 3.2%. The V gene is TRBV2, the J gene TRBJ2-5; 11 bases match TRBD2. This sequence was found in a woman in her twenties or thirties in good health and CMV-seropositive. The sample taken for sequencing was PBMCs. The CDR3 region has the DNA TGTGCCAGCAGTGAAGCTAGCGGGGGGGCCTTGGAGACCCAGTACTTC. It codes for CASSEASGGALETQYF.